This TCR beta chain was documented in a study of T cell clonality in common variable immunodeficiency. Whole-study findings and limits: CVID subjects had higher TCRbeta clonality than healthy controls, most marked in about a third. Shared TCRbeta clones were fewer between CVID subjects than controls. T cell subpopulation sequencing would be needed to explain CVID clonality.

With respect to this clone: As yet, its antigen is unknown.

CVID and control samples used equivalent genomic DNA input. The data were produced by immunoSEQ multiplex PCR, yet TCRdb's version contains in-frame clones alone and is incomplete. The sample presents 45,000 to 65,000 clones, none singletons. Sequencing used peripheral blood mononuclear cells. The sequence came from a person between 18 and 70 years old in good health.

The covered CDR3 bases are TGTGCCAGTAAGAACATGAACACTGAA. It is translated as CASKNMNTE. The whole CDR3 protein is CASKNMNTEAFF. The chain carries TRBV19 and TRBJ1-1, with D unresolved. The CDR3 extends 3 residues past the end of the read, so its final part is completed from the germline J gene. The CDR3 has 12 residues. With 7 bases removed from V and 0 bases from J, the gap between germline ends came to 6 bases. The germline CDR1 and CDR2 sequences are LNHDA and SQIVND (reference sequence).